The text below deals with one T cell receptor (beta chain). The data derive from a study of HIV-infected children after antiretroviral therapy interruption. The sample's treatment: PENTA 11 planned treatment interruption arm or continuous ART arm. Germline-derived CDR1 and CDR2 are LNHDA and SQIVND (reference sequence). The CDR3 is 13 residues long. The trim removed 10 bases at V and 3 bases at J, leaving 6 bases unmatched. The TCR library was built from RNA with a 3' RACE protocol and unique molecular identifiers. TCRdb used MiXCR to reprocess the 3' RACE reads, holding one entry per CDR3 protein. The sample holds some 90,000 distinct CDR3 sequences; about 7% are singletons and the top ten take approximately 1.2%.

Specimen: CD45RA+ CD4+ T cells from PBMCs, pooled from several time points, collected from a donor given antiretroviral therapy, either interrupted or continuous. Subset noted: naive CD4+ CD45RA+ CD45RO- T cells. The sequence derives from a pool of human donors with HIV. This rearrangement joins TRBV19 to TRBJ2-3, with 8 bases matching TRBD1. The CDR3 region has the DNA TGTGCCACCTCGACAGGGGCGACAGATACGCAGTATTTT. Protein sequence: CATSTGATDTQYF.